The present TCR beta chain was sequenced within a study of blood T cell repertoires in COVID-19 (dated by TCRdb to between 2020 and 2021). Study-level background: The collaborator samples originated in the United States, Italy and Spain and spanned the acute and convalescent phases of COVID-19. The material from the prospective study consisted of cDNA or gDNA derived from T cells, B-cell-depleted T cells, or PBMCs. Subjects who had been exposed to COVID-19, were actively infected with it, or had recovered from it provided the deeply sampled blood TCRbeta repertoires that made up the dataset. The repertoires were released in a freely available public database intended as a resource for research on the immune response to SARS-CoV-2. Samples were obtained from the ongoing ImmuneRACE study (first 160 participants) and from 1,254 subjects provided by 6 global collaborators. A de-identified subject ID, COVID-19 status, age in years and sex were almost always included in the sample metadata. HLA class I and class II types, where available, came from metadata supplied by the sample provider rather than from assay-based typing. General study outcomes and caveats: The amount of clinical and demographic metadata varied by source and participant and was provided uncurated.

Taken from cysteine to phenylalanine, the CDR3 has 12 residues. Only the CDR3 part of the read is kept: 36 bases, read in frame from the first base. The germline V gene encodes CDR1 DFQATT and CDR2 SNEGSKA (reference sequence). Trimming removed 3 bases from V and 4 bases from J, leaving 9 bases between the germline ends. As to this clone: Its cognate antigen has yet to be identified. Base qualities are missing; no much larger clone stands one base away.

In Seattle, one collaborating source enrolled patients while the infection was active and tracked those patients longitudinally over the course of disease. Each collaborating institution followed its own protocols to collect whole blood in K2EDTA tubes. Collaborator samples were shipped for TCRbeta analysis as frozen whole blood, isolated PBMCs, or DNA extracted from either sample type. TCRbeta CDR3 regions were amplified from genomic DNA by means of the immunoSEQ Assay, a bias-controlled multiplex PCR. As for the authors' bioinformatics: The number of nucleated cells in each sample was estimated from the amplification of reference gene primers within the assay. To quantify the absolute abundance of each unique TCRbeta CDR3 rearrangement, sequence reads were collapsed and filtered. For each sample, productive Simpson clonality was calculated by taking the square root of Simpson's diversity index across productive rearrangements. Sourced from immuneACCESS, this table was stored by TCRdb with only in-frame sequences that have V and J called. A share of the clones is absent; for the studies checked, an unresolved V gene accounts for under half, and the remainder has no known explanation. That table gives V, J and clone size, and the DNA gave D and trimming. The sample yields some 300,000 clones; roughly 90% were counted once. The ten largest clonotypes hold roughly 13% of the sample.

Specimen: peripheral blood. The sequence derives from a woman in her 70s with COVID-19, enrolled during active disease. The rearrangement combines TRBV20-1 with TRBJ1-1; the best D guess is TRBD1, with 6 bases matching. The nucleotides are TGCAGTGCTAGTGGGGGCCGCACTGAAGCTTTCTTT. Translated, this gives CSASGGRTEAFF.